This T cell receptor (beta chain) emerged from a study of tumor and adjacent non-tumor tissue in lung cancer. The overall study: The patients, around 9 men and 5 women, were roughly 30 to 76 with stage I to III disease. Millions of productive TCRbeta reads were obtained per sample on average.

Germline CDR1 and CDR2: SGHAT and FQDESV (reference sequence). There are 14 residues in the CDR3. Unmatched junction bases numbered 16, after V lost 7 bases and J lost 11 bases. A modified ARM-PCR protocol with three rounds of nested PCR amplified TCRbeta. TCRdb re-called the multiplex PCR reads through MiXCR, storing one row per CDR3 protein. This repertoire shows around 66,000 distinct CDR3 sequences, around four fifths found once; its top ten account for 28%. As to this clonotype: Its antigen remains unidentified.

Regarding the study as a whole: TCR diversity was significantly greater in tumor than normal lung tissue.

No cell sorting was done before RNA was extracted from the tissue. Chemotherapy-naive patients with new lung cancer underwent thoracic surgery in China, August–November 2014. Sequenced material: lung tumor tissue. This sequence joins TRBV11-1 and TRBJ2-5; 7 bases match TRBD1. The clonotype comes from a man in his 60s with non-small cell lung cancer. The CDR3 DNA reads TGTGCCAGCAACCAGGGACAGCACCAAGAGATACAGTACTTC. This sequence encodes CASNQGQHQEIQYF.